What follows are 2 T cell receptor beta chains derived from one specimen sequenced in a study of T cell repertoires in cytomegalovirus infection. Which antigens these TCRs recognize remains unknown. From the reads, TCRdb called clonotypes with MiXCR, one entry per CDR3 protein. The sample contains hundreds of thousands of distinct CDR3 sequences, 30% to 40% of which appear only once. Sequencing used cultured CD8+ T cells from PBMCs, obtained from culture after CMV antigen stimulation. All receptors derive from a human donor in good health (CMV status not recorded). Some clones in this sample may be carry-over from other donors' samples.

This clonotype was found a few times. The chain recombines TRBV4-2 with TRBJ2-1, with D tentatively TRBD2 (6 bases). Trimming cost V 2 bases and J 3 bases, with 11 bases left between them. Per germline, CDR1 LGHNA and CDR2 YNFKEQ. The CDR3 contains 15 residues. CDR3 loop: CASSQFLGGYNEQFF. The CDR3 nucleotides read TGTGCCAGCAGCCAATTTTTGGGGGGCTACAATGAGCAGTTCTTC.

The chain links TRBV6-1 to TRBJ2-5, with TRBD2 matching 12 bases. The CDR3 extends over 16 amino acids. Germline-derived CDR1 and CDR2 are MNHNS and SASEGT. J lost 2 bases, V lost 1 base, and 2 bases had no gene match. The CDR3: CASSEVLAGGQETQYF. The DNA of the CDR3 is TGTGCCAGCAGTGAAGTACTAGCGGGGGGACAAGAGACCCAGTACTTC.